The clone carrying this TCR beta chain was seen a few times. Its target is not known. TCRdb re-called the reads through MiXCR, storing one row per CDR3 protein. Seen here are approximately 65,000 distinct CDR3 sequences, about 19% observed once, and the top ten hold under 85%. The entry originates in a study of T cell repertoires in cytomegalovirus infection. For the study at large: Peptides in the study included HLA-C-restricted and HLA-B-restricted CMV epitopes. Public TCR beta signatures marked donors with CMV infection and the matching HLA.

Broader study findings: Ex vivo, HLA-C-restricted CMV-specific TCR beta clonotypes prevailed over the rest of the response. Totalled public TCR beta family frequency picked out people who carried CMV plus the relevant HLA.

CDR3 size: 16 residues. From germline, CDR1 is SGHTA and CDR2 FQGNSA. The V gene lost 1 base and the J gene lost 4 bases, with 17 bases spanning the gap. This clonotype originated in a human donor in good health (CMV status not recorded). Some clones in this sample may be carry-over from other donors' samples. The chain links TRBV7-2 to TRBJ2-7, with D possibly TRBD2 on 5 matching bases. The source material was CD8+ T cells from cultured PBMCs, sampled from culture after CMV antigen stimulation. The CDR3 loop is CASSLDGRALAYEQYF. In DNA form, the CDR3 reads TGTGCCAGCAGCTTAGATGGTAGAGCCCTAGCATACGAGCAGTACTTC. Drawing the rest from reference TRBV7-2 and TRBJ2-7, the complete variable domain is GAGVSQSPSNKVTEKGKDVELRCDPISGHTALYWYRQSLGQGLEFLIYFQGNSAPDKSGLPSDRFSAERTGGSVSTLTIQRTQQEDSAVYLCASSLDGRALAYEQYFGPGTRLTVT.